This TCR beta chain was profiled in a study of blood T cell repertoires in COVID-19. Study details: T cells, B-cell-depleted T cells, or PBMCs provided the cDNA or gDNA that served as material.

Germline V CDR1 and CDR2: SGHTS, YDEGEE. The CDR3 totals 15 residues. Trimming removed 0 bases from V and 2 bases from J, with 6 bases in between. The repertoire was sequenced with immunoSEQ multiplex PCR; TCRdb's copy has only in-frame clones and lacks some. The sample shows tens of thousands of clones, more than 80% of them seen only once. This chain joins TRBV5-8 and TRBJ1-6, with D uncertain. The source material was peripheral blood. This TCR was sampled from a male donor with active COVID-19. The CDR3 DNA is TGTGCCAGCAGCTTGGCCGGGACCTATAATTCACCCCTCCACTTT. Protein sequence: CASSLAGTYNSPLHF.